This section outlines one TCR beta chain sequence together with its context. Its cognate antigen has yet to be identified. No much larger clonotype is one base removed from it; base qualities were not supplied. Library preparation used the immunoSEQ multiplex PCR assay. Entries here come from immuneACCESS through TCRdb and include only in-frame sequences with V and J called. Some clones fail to appear in such tables; in the studies checked, an unresolved V gene covers under half of the shortfall, and the cause of the remainder is unknown. Recorded for this sample are about 7,000 clones; 60% to 80% of them occurred a single time. The ten largest clones represent more than 3.5% of the sample. Repertoires were sampled repeatedly over the course of chemoradiotherapy, so clonal expansion could be followed in the tumor microenvironment. These data are taken from a study of chemoradiotherapy in HPV16-positive cancers (dated by TCRdb to the early 2020s). At the level of the whole study: Functional T-cell assays on cells from a couple of HPV16-positive patients defined candidate HPV-specific T-cell clones and common TCR motifs. Whether T-cell immunity against the HPV oncoproteins E6 and E7 changes during chemoradiotherapy and whether survival is affected by this immunity were examined in the study. The candidate HPV-specific TCRs and motifs were subsequently tracked in TCR repertoires obtained from 65 to 95 patients with HPV-related cancers. What the study reported, not specific to this receptor: Among HPV16-positive patients, expansion of HPV-responsive T cells during chemoradiotherapy was associated with better recurrence-free survival. Expansion of candidate HPV-specific clones and E7-related TCR motifs was observed in the tumor microenvironment during treatment, whereas no such expansion was observed for non-HPV-specific T cells. The functional definition of HPV-specific T cells came from only a couple of HPV16-positive patients, and the survival association was reported for HPV16-positive patients.

Inclusive of the bounding cysteine and phenylalanine, the CDR3 is 14 residues long. Only the CDR3 DNA stays, 42 bases, in frame from base 1. The junction shows trimming of 4 bases on V and 6 bases on J, and the gene matches do not reach 5 bases of it. Based on the germline V gene (reference sequence), the CDR1 and CDR2 sequences are SGHNT and YYREEE. This TCR was recovered from a human donor with HPV-associated anogenital cancer. Sampling was performed from a patient who underwent chemoradiotherapy. The V and J segments used are TRBV5-4 and TRBJ1-5; 9 central nucleotides agree with TRBD1. For the CDR3, the sequence is CASSLQGAGQPQHF. At the DNA level, the sequence is TGTGCCAGCAGCCTACAGGGGGCGGGTCAGCCCCAGCATTTT.